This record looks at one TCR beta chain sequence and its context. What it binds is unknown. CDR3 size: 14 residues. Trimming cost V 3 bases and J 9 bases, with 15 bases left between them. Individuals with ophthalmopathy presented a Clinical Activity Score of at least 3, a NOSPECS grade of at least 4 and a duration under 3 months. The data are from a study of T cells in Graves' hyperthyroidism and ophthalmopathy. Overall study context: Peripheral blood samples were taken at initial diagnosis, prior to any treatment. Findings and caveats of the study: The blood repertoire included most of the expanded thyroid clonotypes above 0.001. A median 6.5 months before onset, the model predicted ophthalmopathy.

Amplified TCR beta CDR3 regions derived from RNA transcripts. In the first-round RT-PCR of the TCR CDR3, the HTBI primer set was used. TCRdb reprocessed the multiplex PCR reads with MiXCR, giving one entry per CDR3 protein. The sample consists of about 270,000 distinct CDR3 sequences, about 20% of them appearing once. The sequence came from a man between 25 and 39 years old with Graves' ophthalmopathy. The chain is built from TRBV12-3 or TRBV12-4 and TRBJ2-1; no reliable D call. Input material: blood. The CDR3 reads CASSFWLDRTEQFF. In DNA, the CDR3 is TGTGCCAGCAGTTTCTGGCTAGATAGGACTGAGCAGTTCTTC.